The 18 T cell receptor beta chains presented below share a single source sample, sequenced in a study of graft-versus-host responses after intestinal transplantation (dated by TCRdb to the early 2020s). Dithiothreitol, EDTA incubations and collagenase D digestion were used to isolate intraepithelial and lamina propria lymphocytes from graft specimens. The library was made by the immunoSEQ multiplex PCR assay. TCRdb retrieved this table from immuneACCESS and kept in-frame rearrangements only. Not all clones are present; in checked studies, unresolved V genes account for under half, and no reason is known for the remainder. This sample holds roughly 7,400 clones; 69% were observed only once. The top ten clones comprise roughly a fifth of the sample. This specimen was ileum tissue, taken 230 to 240 days after intestinal transplantation. Source of these receptors: a human patient who received an intestinal transplant, so some T cells may come from the graft donor.

The V call is TRBV29-1, the J call TRBJ2-3; 16 bases are shared with TRBD2. V gave up 6 bases and J gave up 3 bases; unmatched junction bases: 6. CDR1 and CDR2 from the germline V gene are SQVTM and ANQGSEA. CDR3 length: 16 residues. CDR3 DNA sequence: TGCAGCGTCGGGACTAGCGGGGGGGTGAGAACAGATACGCAGTATTTT. Its protein product is CSVGTSGGVRTDTQYF.

This clone was counted only a few times. V and J are TRBV27 and TRBJ2-1, with D hard to call. Trimming removed 5 bases from V and 1 base from J, with 9 bases in between. The length of the CDR3 is 14 residues. CDR1 and CDR2 (germline): MNHEY, SMNVEV (reference sequence). For the CDR3, the DNA is TGTGCCAGCAGTCCTTCCGGGTCCTACAATGAGCAGTTCTTC. Amino acid sequence: CASSPSGSYNEQFF.

This clone was observed a handful of times. The V call is TRBV4-1, the J call TRBJ2-1; the D gene could be TRBD1 or TRBD2 (6 bases each). V lost 2 bases, J lost 3 bases, and 14 bases lay in between. Germline V CDR1 and CDR2: MGHRA, YSYEKL. This CDR3 region has 16 residues. CDR3 nucleotides: TGCGCCAGCAGCCAACCCTCGGGGGCCGACTACAATGAGCAGTTCTTC. Translated: CASSQPSGADYNEQFF.

Only a few counts were recorded for this clone. The chain is built from TRBV28 and TRBJ1-6, with a possible D match to TRBD1 (5 bases). The CDR3 is made up of 14 amino acids. The germline gives CDR1 MDHEN, CDR2 SYDVKM. V was cut by 6 bases and J by 5 bases, with 11 bases left in between. The CDR3 sequence: CASRVQVHNSPLHF. CDR3 nucleotide sequence: TGTGCCAGCAGGGTACAGGTCCATAATTCACCCCTCCACTTT.

The chain combines TRBV28 with TRBJ2-7, with D tentatively TRBD1 (6 bases). The CDR3 runs to 14 residues. Germline values: CDR1 MDHEN, CDR2 SYDVKM. Trimming pared 3 bases from V and 5 bases from J, leaving 14 bases between. CDR3 protein: CASSFSSSGDEQYF. For the CDR3, the DNA is TGTGCCAGCAGTTTTTCGAGCTCAGGGGACGAGCAGTACTTC. The variable domain in full, completed from reference TRBV28 and TRBJ2-7, reads DVKVTQSSRYLVKRTGEKVFLECVQDMDHENMFWYRQDPGLGLRLIYFSYDVKMKEKGDIPEGYSVSREKKERFSLILESASTNQTSMYLCASSFSSSGDEQYFGPGTRLTVT.

The chain employs TRBV5-6 and TRBJ2-7, with D unclear. Looked up from germline, CDR1 is SGHDT and CDR2 is YYEEEE. The CDR3 runs to 12 residues. V gave up 0 bases and J gave up 4 bases, with 5 bases separating them. The CDR3 loop is CASSLDGYEQYV. The CDR3 nucleotides read TGTGCCAGCAGCTTGGACGGTTACGAGCAGTACGTC.

The rearrangement links TRBV27 to TRBJ2-1, with 12 bases fitting TRBD2. Germline V lookup: CDR1 MNHEY, CDR2 SMNVEV (reference sequence). This CDR3 is 15 amino acids long. V lost 4 bases, J lost 5 bases, and 3 bases stayed unmatched. The CDR3 is CASSSGTSGHNEQFF. The DNA of the CDR3 is TGTGCCAGCAGTTCCGGGACTAGCGGGCACAATGAGCAGTTCTTC.

In its sample, this clone was seen once. This sequence joins TRBV6-1 and TRBJ2-7; 7 nucleotides line up with TRBD2. The CDR3 runs to 14 residues. CDR1 and CDR2 (germline): MNHNS, SASEGT. Unmatched junction bases numbered 7, after V lost 4 bases and J lost 4 bases. The CDR3 protein is CASSAPRGGYEQYV. The CDR3 DNA is TGTGCCAGCAGTGCCCCTCGCGGGGGTTACGAGCAGTACGTC.

In this sample, this clone turned up a few times. V gene TRBV20-1 combines with J gene TRBJ2-3; D is ambiguous. The CDR3 consists of 11 residues. The V gene's germline CDR1 is DFQATT and CDR2 SNEGSKA (reference sequence). The V and J ends lost 6 bases and 2 bases respectively, with 6 bases between them. The CDR3 DNA sequence: TGCAGTGCCCCATACACAGATACGCAGTATTTT. It specifies CSAPYTDTQYF.

The rearrangement joins TRBV10-3 to TRBJ2-3; a weak D match, TRBD2 (6 bases). Germline-derived CDR1 and CDR2 are ENHRY and SYGVKD. The V and J ends lost 0 bases and 4 bases respectively, with 8 bases between them. This CDR3 is 14 amino acids long. CDR3 residues: CAISESRGSDTQYF. The CDR3 DNA reads as TGTGCCATCAGTGAGTCACGGGGGTCAGATACGCAGTATTTT.

This clone has only a few counts. This rearrangement joins TRBV28 to TRBJ1-1; D is perhaps TRBD1 (5 bases). Trimming removed 7 bases from V and 7 bases from J, with 16 bases in between. The CDR3 loop spans 13 amino acids. Per the germline V gene, CDR1 is MDHEN and CDR2 is SYDVKM. In nucleotides, the CDR3 is TGTGCCAGCATTCTCCCGGCAACAGGTGAAGCTTTCTTT. This gives the protein CASILPATGEAFF.

The rearrangement uses TRBV6-6 and TRBJ1-3, with a possible D match to TRBD1 (5 bases). Germline-derived CDR1 and CDR2 are MNHNY and SVGAGI (reference sequence). Trimming cost V 6 bases and J 3 bases, with 12 bases left between them. The CDR3 length is 14 residues. Written as DNA, the CDR3 is TGTGCCAGCAGGTCAGGGTCAGGTGGAAACACCATATATTTT. Its protein product is CASRSGSGGNTIYF.

This clone is medium-sized within its sample. The same CDR3 can be traced to other DNA sequences in this sample. The J gene is TRBJ1-2, the V gene TRBV28; 9 nucleotides line up with TRBD1. The V and J ends lost 2 bases and 4 bases, in that order; junction bases with no gene match: 2. The length of the CDR3 is 14 residues. The germline gives CDR1 MDHEN, CDR2 SYDVKM. Here the CDR3 DNA reads TGTGCCAGCAGTTTACCGACAGGGGGCTATGGCTACACCTTC. This sequence encodes CASSLPTGGYGYTF.

The genes are TRBV5-6 and TRBJ2-7, with D maybe TRBD2 (6 bases). Between the trimmed V and J ends, which lost 6 bases and 0 bases, there was a span of 13 bases. The CDR3 has 14 residues. Germline lookup yields CDR1 SGHDT and CDR2 YYEEEE. The CDR3 here is CASTMGLRSYEQYV. CDR3 bases: TGTGCCAGCACCATGGGACTTCGCTCCTACGAGCAGTACGTC.

Points on this clone: Additional DNA sequences in this sample encode the identical CDR3. The chain employs TRBV2 and TRBJ1-1; TRBD1 aligns across 8 bases. The CDR3 loop spans 15 amino acids. The V gene's germline CDR1 is SNHLY and CDR2 FYNNEI. V dropped 3 bases and J dropped 0; count of bases not matched to a gene: 3. CDR3 region: CASSEGTGLNTEAFF. The CDR3 DNA sequence: TGTGCCAGCAGTGAGGGGACAGGATTGAACACTGAAGCTTTCTTT.

The chain's CDR3 is CASSDWLGAGTQYF. CDR3 coding DNA: TGTGCCAGCAGTGATTGGCTAGGAGCGGGTACGCAGTATTTT. The gene calls are TRBV25-1 and TRBJ2-3; D possibly corresponds to TRBD2 (6 bases). V dropped 3 bases and J dropped 8 bases, with 15 bases sitting between them. There are 14 residues in the CDR3. In germline, CDR1 is MGHDK, CDR2 SYGVNS.

This clone was seen once. The chain is built from TRBV20-1 and TRBJ1-1, with D hard to call. Germline V CDR1 and CDR2: DFQATT, SNEGSKA (reference sequence). V lost 6 bases and J lost 11, with 7 bases in between. The CDR3 extends over 8 amino acids. CDR3 DNA sequence: TGCAGTGCCGCTGTGGCTTTCTTT. Its protein is CSAAVAFF.

This clone was detected only once. V gene TRBV6-5 combines with J gene TRBJ2-3; the D is unclear. Germline CDR1 and CDR2: MNHEY and SVGAGI. The CDR3 sequence is 14 residues long. Deletions cut 0 bases from V and 3 bases from J, with 7 bases between. This CDR3 reads CASSYSVRTDTQYF. As DNA, the CDR3 is TGTGCCAGCAGTTACTCGGTGAGGACAGATACGCAGTATTTT.